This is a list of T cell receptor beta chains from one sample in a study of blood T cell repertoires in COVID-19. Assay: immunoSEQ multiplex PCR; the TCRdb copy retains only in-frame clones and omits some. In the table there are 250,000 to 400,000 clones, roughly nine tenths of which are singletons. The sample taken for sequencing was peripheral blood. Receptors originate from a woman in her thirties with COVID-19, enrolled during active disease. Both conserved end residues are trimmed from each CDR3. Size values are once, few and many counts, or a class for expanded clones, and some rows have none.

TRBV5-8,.,ASSFILVLAGGNEQF
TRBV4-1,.,ASSHTPFRTSGSPNTGELF
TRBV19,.,ASSIARTEVGTEAF
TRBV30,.,AWSVGGLLYEQY
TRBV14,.,ASSIVGQGARDTQY
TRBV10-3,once,AIKASGIGNEQF
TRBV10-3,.,AIRQGSNSPLH
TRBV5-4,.,ASSLGPSDPSTDTQY
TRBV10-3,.,AIKAGSSYEQY
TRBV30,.,AWSVGQGASGSPLH
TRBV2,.,ASSRTGGNYGYT
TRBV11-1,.,ASSLRLAGRNEQF
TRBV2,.,ASSTVPSYEQY
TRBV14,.,ASSHLSGNSGELF
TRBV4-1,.,ASSQDGQGRSYGYT
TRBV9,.,ASSGPGTGGYGYT
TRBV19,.,ASSPLGQYRNQPQH
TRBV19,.,ASSFLGLAQGNEQF
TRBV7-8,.,ASSPGYSGANVLT
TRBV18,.,ASSLTNGANVLT
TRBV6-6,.,ASSTGQGKSQPQH
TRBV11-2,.,ASSSGHYSNDNEQF
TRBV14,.,ASRFSSGSSYEQY
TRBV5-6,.,ASSLVGGRGYGYT
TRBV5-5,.,ASSLELAGGVYEQY
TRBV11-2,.,ASSRNSGQGSGYT
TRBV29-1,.,SGQGETQY
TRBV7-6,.,ASSGTSGRDIGELF
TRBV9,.,ASSVLTSGSNEQF
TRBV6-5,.,ASSSAGLGQF
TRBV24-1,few,ATSDSGRGQYNEQF
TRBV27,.,ASSPLGPGDEQF
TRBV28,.,ASKNHQGLSGSPLH
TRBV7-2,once,ASSLGLAGIGYT
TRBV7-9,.,ASSVSRQGKETQY
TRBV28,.,ASRPSPGTGGYGYT
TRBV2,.,ASSEWLGLGETQY
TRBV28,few,ASSFYRDEQF
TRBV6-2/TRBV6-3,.,ASSITLGGQDTGELF
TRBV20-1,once,SASKGYEQY
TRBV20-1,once,SAYYNTEAF
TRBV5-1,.,ASSLNTGGNYNEQF
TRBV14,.,ASSPRQGGEAF
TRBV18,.,ASSPPGQGGNTIY
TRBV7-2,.,ASSLGAALHQPQH
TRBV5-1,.,ASSFDGSGNEQF
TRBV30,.,AWDRFGNTIY
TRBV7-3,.,ASSLSYGNTIY
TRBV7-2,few,ASSLRPDRNEQF
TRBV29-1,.,SVETGNTEAF
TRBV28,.,ASSLPSGQNEQF
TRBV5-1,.,ASTGIPRGGTEAF
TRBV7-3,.,ASSLIAGGSDTQY
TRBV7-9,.,ASSFSGSNTDTQY
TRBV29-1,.,SVDAGGDTEAF
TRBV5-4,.,ASSRGYEQY
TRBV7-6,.,ASTLGGQGSEQF
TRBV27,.,ASSWGQGFSEAF